These 4 T cell receptor beta chains originate from one sample sequenced in a study of blood T cell repertoires in COVID-19. Profiling relied on immunoSEQ multiplex PCR, and the TCRdb table lists in-frame clones only, not all of them. The sample lists 45,000 to 60,000 clones, 91% occurring once. The sample comprised peripheral blood. The receptors come from a man between 65 and 80 years old with active COVID-19.

This chain links TRBV18 with TRBJ1-3, with TRBD1 matching over 7 bases. The CDR3 contains 15 residues. The V segment lost 3 bases and the J segment 0 bases; nucleotides outside the gene matches: 2. CDR1 is KGHSH and CDR2 is LQKENI in the germline V gene. CDR3 protein: CASSPGQHSGNTIYF. For the CDR3, the DNA is TGTGCCAGCTCACCGGGACAGCACTCTGGAAACACCATATATTTT.

This chain joins TRBV7-2 and TRBJ2-3; 12 bases map to TRBD2. In germline, CDR1 is SGHTA, CDR2 FQGNSA. Trimming at V came to 5 bases and at J to 2 bases, leaving 8 bases not matched to a gene. The CDR3 sequence is 17 residues long. The DNA of the CDR3 is TGTGCCAGCAGCCGTAGACTAGCGGGGGAACCCACAGATACGCAGTATTTT. Residues: CASSRRLAGEPTDTQYF.

The table lists this clone with a count of one. This rearrangement joins TRBV5-3 to TRBJ1-4, with 8 bases that match TRBD1. Being an ORF, TRBV5-3 has a function that is uncertain. With 3 bases clipped from V and 3 bases from J, the junction kept 1 base outside the gene matches. The CDR3 covers 14 residues. The CDR3 DNA is TGTGCCAGAAGCTCGGGACAGGCTAATGAAAAACTGTTTTTT. As protein: CARSSGQANEKLFF.

CDR3 sequence: CASRSTGGSNEKLFF. The CDR3 DNA sequence: TGTGCCAGTAGATCTACGGGGGGGAGTAATGAAAAACTGTTTTTT. The rearrangement links TRBV19 to TRBJ1-4; D might be TRBD1 (5 bases). V shed 6 bases and J shed 4 bases, with 15 bases lying between them. The CDR3 runs to 15 residues. Germline values: CDR1 LNHDA, CDR2 SQIVND (reference sequence).